This T cell receptor (beta chain) was retrieved from a study of T cells after yellow fever vaccination (dated by TCRdb to the late 2010s). With regard to the full study: The SMART-Seq v4 Ultra Low Input RNA kit was used to prepare libraries from fractions with low cell numbers. To follow T-cell clones before and after both primary and booster YFV17D yellow fever vaccination, bulk TCR alpha and beta repertoires underwent longitudinal sequencing. The cohort comprised two healthy male donors, one aged 18 to 30 and one aged 30 to 39 years. Bulk PBMC replicates and cell subsets were isolated from blood drawn at multiple timepoints before and after both primary and secondary immunization. Broader findings and caveats from the paper: Because only a couple of donors were included in the study, the extent to which the findings can be generalized is limited. Compared with the primary T-cell response, the secondary T-cell response was weaker but faster, peaking on day 5 rather than day 15. Because abundant contaminating clonotypes from the bulk population could be contained in FACS-sorted repertoires, computational filtering was required. Most clones expanded after primary vaccination were re-detected after the booster (almost 98% of CD4 and approximately 88% of CD8), suggesting broad memory maintenance. A small fraction of clonotypes showed up in both the CD4 and CD8 compartments, probably as a result of convergent recombination.

Reads for this sample came from an Illumina NovaSeq 6000. Synthesis of TCR cDNA relied on 5'RACE template switching, a step that introduced a universal primer site along with unique molecular identifiers. cDNA synthesis was primed from both the TCR alpha and TCR beta constant segments. Libraries were amplified in two PCR steps, with sample barcodes and sequencing adapters added in the second step. Sequencing of libraries was done on Illumina HiSeq 2500 (2x100 bp) or NovaSeq (2x150 bp). In the original analysis: Reads were demultiplexed and collapsed into UMI consensus sequences with MIGEC, and V(D)J alignment was performed with MiXCR. Using edgeR on replicate PBMC samples, clonotypes were called vaccine-responding if FDR was below 0.01 and the log2 fold change was above 5 up to day 15. Each bulk clonotype was labeled CD4 or CD8 based on which sequenced repertoire, CD4 or CD8, contained the clonotype at higher abundance. TCRdb took the public reads, trimmed them with fastp at Q25, ran MiXCR for clone calling and kept in-frame beta chains. Rows are unified per CDR3 protein, each entry keeping the most common DNA and genes. TCRdb assigned the V and J calls; the authors' analysis was not used. The sample has some 320,000 distinct CDR3 sequences on record, roughly 10% of them singletons. Approximately 3.3% of the sample rests with the top ten.

This clonotype was seen a handful of times. Its antigen is not yet known. No much larger clone is present one base from it, and per-base qualities are unavailable. Explained via the paper, the treatment or condition label denotes: live attenuated yellow fever vaccine strain. A standard Ficoll-Paque protocol was used to isolate PBMCs from peripheral blood. CD4 and CD8 T-cell fractions were isolated with Dynabeads CD4 and CD8 positive selection kits. TriZol was used to extract RNA from bulk PBMCs, from CD4 and CD8 fractions, and from dextramer-positive and dextramer-negative fractions. The CDR3 numbers 13 residues from cysteine through phenylalanine. The only DNA kept is the CDR3, 39 bases in frame from the first base. V and J are trimmed by 8 bases and 9 bases, and the gene matches miss 9 bases of the junction.

The sequence came from a man between 18 and 29 years old who received the YFV17D yellow fever vaccine. The chain uses TRBV12-3 or TRBV12-4 and TRBJ2-1, and TRBD2 matches 8 of the central bases. The sequencing used CD4+ T cells sorted from PBMCs, collected 45 days after the yellow fever booster vaccination. The nucleotides are TGTGCCAGCGCTCCGGGGGGGCCCGGTGAGCAGTTCTTC. The encoded protein is CASAPGGPGEQFF.